Listed here are 9 T cell receptor beta chains from one sample, sequenced in a study of T cells in Graves' hyperthyroidism and ophthalmopathy. Amplification of TCR beta CDR3 regions used RNA as the template. The TCR CDR3 first-round RT-PCR relied on the HTBI primer set. TCRdb re-called the multiplex PCR reads through MiXCR, storing one row per CDR3 protein. The repertoire holds 400,000 to 550,000 distinct CDR3 sequences, approximately 24% seen once, with approximately 10% in the top ten. Source material: blood. These receptors were taken from a woman between 25 and 40 years old with Graves' ophthalmopathy.

This clonotype has just a few counts. The chain recombines TRBV12-3 or TRBV12-4 with TRBJ1-5; D is possibly TRBD1 (6 bases). This CDR3 is built from 16 residues. V lost 0 bases and J 6 bases, leaving 15 bases between the germline ends. Here the CDR3 DNA reads TGTGCCAGCAGTTTAGCCGACACAGGGTCTGCTCAGCCCCAGCATTTT. Protein product: CASSLADTGSAQPQHF.

This clonotype was seen a few times. The DNA for the CDR3 is TGTGCTAGTGGTTCAATTCGGCTAGCGGGGGGGCAAGAGACCCAGTACTTC. Protein: CASGSIRLAGGQETQYF. The chain uses TRBV12-5 and TRBJ2-5; 12 bases are a match to TRBD2. The CDR3 is 17 amino acids. V dropped 4 bases and J dropped 2; count of bases not matched to a gene: 8. Per the germline V gene, CDR1 is LGHNT and CDR2 is FRNRAP.

This clonotype has a count of ten or more. The rearrangement joins TRBV6-5 to TRBJ2-5, with 10 bases matching TRBD1. From germline, CDR1 is MNHEY and CDR2 SVGAGI. V shed 0 bases, J shed 2 bases, and the junction held 0 bases outside the gene matches. There are 15 residues in the CDR3. The CDR3 DNA sequence: TGTGCCAGCAGTTACTCGGGACAGGGGCAAGAGACCCAGTACTTC. Protein: CASSYSGQGQETQYF.

This clonotype was seen only a few times. The chain joins TRBV28 to TRBJ2-5, with D hard to call. The CDR3 extends over 15 amino acids. Trimming left V 2 bases short and J 2 bases short, with 12 bases between. CDR1 and CDR2 (germline): MDHEN, SYDVKM. This CDR3 reads CASSLGLVRQETQYF. Here the CDR3 DNA reads TGTGCCAGCAGTTTAGGTTTGGTTCGTCAAGAGACCCAGTACTTC.

In this sample, this clonotype turned up a few times. The J gene is TRBJ2-7, the V gene TRBV14; 8 bases are a match to TRBD2. CDR1 SGHDN and CDR2 FVKESK come from the germline V gene. J was trimmed by 2 bases and V by 0 bases; bases with no gene match: 6. The CDR3 consists of 16 residues. The CDR3 reads CASSQDSLAVTYEQYF. The CDR3 DNA reads as TGTGCCAGCAGCCAAGATTCACTAGCGGTTACCTACGAGCAGTACTTC.

This clonotype was counted ten times or more. The rearrangement joins TRBV12-3 or TRBV12-4 to TRBJ2-7, with 9 nucleotides matching TRBD1. The CDR3 consists of 13 residues. The V and J ends lost 6 bases and 5 bases, in that order; junction bases with no gene match: 5. This chain's CDR3 is CASSPGTGHEQYF. The CDR3 nucleotides are TGTGCCAGCAGCCCCGGGACAGGGCACGAGCAGTACTTC.

The table lists this clonotype with many counts. This rearrangement joins TRBV6-2 or TRBV6-3 to TRBJ2-5; TRBD1 or TRBD2 may be the D gene (5 bases each). Per germline, CDR1 MNHEY and CDR2 SVGEGT. V lost 1 base and J lost 5, with 17 bases in between. The CDR3 extends over 16 amino acids. The CDR3, as DNA: TGTGCCAGCAGTTACTTAAGGTGGGGGTCCGGGGAGACCCAGTACTTC. This sequence encodes CASSYLRWGSGETQYF.

This clonotype has at least ten counts. The V call is TRBV6-5, the J call TRBJ1-2; D gene unclear. This CDR3 is 14 amino acids long. Germline V gene sequence: CDR1 MNHEY, CDR2 SVGAGI. The V gene lost 2 bases and the J gene lost 6 bases, with 13 bases spanning the gap. CDR3 sequence (DNA): TGTGCCAGCAGTTACGCGGACCGAGGGAATGGCTACACCTTC. Residues: CASSYADRGNGYTF.

The J gene is TRBJ1-2, the V gene TRBV4-2; tentative D call: TRBD1 (6 bases). Trimming left V 4 bases short and J 8 bases short, with 11 bases between. In germline, CDR1 is LGHNA, CDR2 YNFKEQ. The CDR3 extends over 12 amino acids. The DNA for the CDR3 is TGTGCCAGCAGCCCCTCAGGGGTCGGCTACACCTTC. Protein sequence: CASSPSGVGYTF.